Listed here are 18 T cell receptor beta chains from one sample, sequenced in a study of blood T cell repertoires in COVID-19. Repertoires were generated with immunoSEQ multiplex PCR, while TCRdb's copy carries only in-frame clones and drops some. The sample has 150,000 to 200,000 clones; 87% are singletons. Sequencing input: peripheral blood. The receptors were sampled from a human donor in a cohort sampled during active COVID-19.

V and J are TRBV3-1 (or the pseudogene TRBV3-2) and TRBJ2-7; TRBD2 aligns across 7 bases. The V gene end was trimmed by 0 bases and the J gene end by 5 bases; junction bases not matched to a gene: 10. Germline lookup yields CDR1 LGHDT and CDR2 YNNKEL (reference sequence). The CDR3 length is 16 residues. The CDR3 loop reads CASSQDLGGGSHEQYF. CDR3 DNA sequence: TGTGCCAGCAGCCAAGATCTCGGGGGAGGGTCCCACGAGCAGTACTTC.

The chain joins TRBV5-6 to TRBJ1-2; D remains ambiguous. The germline CDR1 and CDR2 sequences are SGHDT and YYEEEE. V was cut by 3 bases and J by 0 bases, with 9 bases left in between. This CDR3 has 14 residues. The CDR3 DNA reads as TGTGCCAGCAGCTCGACACTTACTAACTATGGCTACACCTTC. This gives the protein CASSSTLTNYGYTF.

The J gene is TRBJ2-5, the V gene TRBV7-6, with TRBD2 identical over 10 bases. Germline V gives CDR1 SGHVS, CDR2 FNYEAQ. The CDR3 loop spans 18 amino acids. V dropped 3 bases and J dropped 0; count of bases not matched to a gene: 10. CDR3 sequence: CASSFITRTSGYQETQYF. The CDR3 bases are TGTGCCAGCAGCTTCATCACGAGGACTAGCGGTTACCAAGAGACCCAGTACTTC. Using reference TRBV7-6 and TRBJ2-5 for the parts outside the CDR3, the full variable domain is GAGVSQSPRYKVTKRGQDVALRCDPISGHVSLYWYRQALGQGPEFLTYFNYEAQQDKSGLPNDRFSAERPEGSISTLTIQRTEQRDSAMYRCASSFITRTSGYQETQYFGPGTRLLVL.

The V and J genes are TRBV9 and TRBJ2-3; D perhaps matches TRBD2 (5 bases). Trimming stripped 3 bases from V and 4 bases from J, with 9 bases between. The CDR3 has 13 residues. Germline values: CDR1 SGDLS, CDR2 YYNGEE. The CDR3 DNA is TGTGCCAGCAGCGGTCGAGGGTCAGATACGCAGTATTTT. As protein: CASSGRGSDTQYF.

The chain carries TRBV19 and TRBJ2-5; TRBD1 agrees at 8 bases. The CDR3 totals 14 residues. Looked up from germline, CDR1 is LNHDA and CDR2 is SQIVND (reference sequence). Losses at the gene ends were 9 bases for V and 1 base for J; bases not matched to a gene: 7. CDR3 sequence (DNA): TGTGCCAGCGGGGACAGGCTCCGCCAAGAGACCCAGTACTTC. Translated, it gives CASGDRLRQETQYF.

V is TRBV30 and J is TRBJ2-4; 8 bases are a match to TRBD1. After removal of 2 bases from V and 1 base from J, the junction contained 4 bases not matched to a gene. The CDR3 spans 15 residues. CDR1 and CDR2 (germline): GTSNPN, SVGIG (reference sequence). CDR3 coding DNA: TGTGCCTGGAGTCGGACAGGGTCGGCCAAAAACATTCAGTACTTC. Translation gives CAWSRTGSAKNIQYF.

The genes are TRBV6-6 and TRBJ1-1; D may be TRBD1 (6 bases). Germline V gene sequence: CDR1 MNHNY, CDR2 SVGAGI (reference sequence). The V gene lost 5 bases and the J gene lost 6 bases, with 13 bases spanning the gap. The CDR3 sequence is 13 residues long. This chain's CDR3 is CASSPTQGPEAFF. The CDR3 bases are TGTGCCAGCAGTCCAACGCAGGGGCCTGAAGCTTTCTTT.

This sequence joins TRBV7-3 and TRBJ2-1; 9 bases match TRBD1. Trimming at V came to 4 bases and at J to 1 base, leaving 2 bases not matched to a gene. The CDR3 runs 15 residues. Germline loops: CDR1 SGHTA, CDR2 FQGTGA. CDR3 coding DNA: TGTGCCAGCAGCTCCGGGACAGGGTCCTACAATGAGCAGTTCTTC. Its protein product is CASSSGTGSYNEQFF.

The chain employs TRBV19 and TRBJ1-2; D might be TRBD1 (5 bases). V gave up 3 bases and J gave up 6 bases, with 14 bases separating them. Per germline, CDR1 LNHDA and CDR2 SQIVND (reference sequence). The CDR3 is 14 amino acids. The DNA of the CDR3 is TGTGCCAGTAGTATCAGGGATCCCGCTAATGGCTACACCTTC. This encodes CASSIRDPANGYTF.

This chain joins TRBV7-8 and TRBJ2-5; 9 positions agree with TRBD1. This CDR3 spans 14 amino acids. The germline V gene has CDR1 SGHVS and CDR2 FQNEAQ. Germline trimming cut 4 bases from V and 2 bases from J; bases unmatched to any gene: 2. The CDR3 bases are TGTGCCAGCAGCTACAGGGGGCGTCAAGAGACCCAGTACTTC. This translates into CASSYRGRQETQYF.

This chain connects TRBV2 to TRBJ1-2; D is uncertain. CDR3 length: 14 residues. Germline CDR1 reads SNHLY; CDR2 reads FYNNEI. The ends were cut back, 0 bases at V and 2 bases at J, with 7 bases in the middle. The chain's CDR3 is CASSEASRNYGYTF. The CDR3 coding sequence is TGTGCCAGCAGTGAAGCCTCCAGGAACTATGGCTACACCTTC.

V usage is TRBV15 and J usage is TRBJ2-5; D is unresolved. V gave up 4 bases and J gave up 5 bases, with 14 bases separating them. This CDR3 has 14 residues. Germline CDR1 reads LNHNV; CDR2 reads YYDKDF (reference sequence). CDR3 loop: CATSKRGVGETQYF. The CDR3, as DNA: TGTGCCACCAGCAAAAGAGGCGTCGGTGAGACCCAGTACTTC.

CDR3 coding DNA: TGTGCCAGCAGTTACTCGGCAGGGTACTACGAGCAGTACTTC. This translates into CASSYSAGYYEQYF. This chain links TRBV6-5 with TRBJ2-7; perhaps TRBD1 as D (5 bases). The CDR3 totals 14 residues. Trimming removed 0 bases from V and 3 bases from J, with 9 bases in between. Germline lookup yields CDR1 MNHEY and CDR2 SVGAGI.

The chain employs TRBV11-3 and TRBJ2-2; the match to TRBD2 covers 11 bases. Germline CDR1 SGHNT, CDR2 YENEEA. Trimming cost V 1 base and J 3 bases; bases outside gene matches: 10. This CDR3 is built from 19 residues. The CDR3 region has the DNA TGTGCCAGCAGCTTAGGTCCTAGCGGGAGGCGAAGGGACACCGGGGAGCTGTTTTTT. It specifies CASSLGPSGRRRDTGELFF. Combining the CDR3 with reference TRBV11-3 and TRBJ2-2 gives the whole variable domain EAGVVQSPRYKIIEKKQPVAFWCNPISGHNTLYWYLQNLGQGPELLIRYENEEAVDDSQLPKDRFSAERLKGVDSTLKIQPAELGDSAVYLCASSLGPSGRRRDTGELFFGEGSRLTVL.

The chain employs TRBV11-3 and TRBJ2-3, with 8 bases matching TRBD1. CDR3 length equals 16 residues. CDR1 SGHNT and CDR2 YENEEA come from the germline V gene. The J segment lost 0 bases and the V segment lost 3 bases, leaving 5 bases of the junction unmatched. The DNA of the CDR3 is TGTGCCAGCAGCTTCGGACAGGGTCGAAGCACAGATACGCAGTATTTT. Its translation: CASSFGQGRSTDTQYF.

The genes are TRBV5-1 and TRBJ2-7, with D unclear. Deletions cut 0 bases from V and 3 bases from J, with 13 bases between. The CDR3 contains 15 residues. Germline-derived CDR1 and CDR2 are SGHRS and YFSETQ. The CDR3 DNA sequence: TGCGCCAGCAGCTTGGCTCAGATGGCCCGCTACGAGCAGTACTTC. Residues: CASSLAQMARYEQYF.

Concerning this clone: With a much larger clone just one base away, this may be a read error. This chain links TRBV6-6 with TRBJ1-1, with D unclear. CDR1 is MNHNY, CDR2 SVGAGI, per germline (reference sequence). V was clipped by 5 bases and J by 0 bases, with 7 bases between them. The CDR3 covers 13 residues. CDR3 amino acids: CASSPQLNTEAFF. The DNA of the CDR3 is TGTGCCAGCAGTCCACAGCTGAACACTGAAGCTTTCTTT.

This clone was recorded only once. This chain links TRBV7-3 with TRBJ2-7; TRBD1 might be the D (5 bases). From germline, CDR1 is SGHTA and CDR2 FQGTGA. V dropped 5 bases and J dropped 5 bases, with 22 bases sitting between them. CDR3 length equals 16 residues. In nucleotides, the CDR3 is TGTGCCAGCAGCCCGGAATCGACAGCGCCCACGGACGAGCAGTACTTC. It encodes CASSPESTAPTDEQYF.